The sequence of this T cell receptor beta chain was determined in a study of blood T cells in healthy people across ages. Notes on the study in general: More naive CD4+ cells and higher diversity were found in long-lived than in aged donors.

In this sample, this clonotype turned up a few times. Its cognate antigen is unknown. Germline CDR1 and CDR2: MGHRA and YSYEKL. Trimming stripped 0 bases from V and 5 bases from J, with 5 bases between. This CDR3 has 12 residues. With a J-beta primer mix and a sample-barcoded 5' primer, a second PCR ran roughly 6 to 11 cycles. TCRdb reprocessed the 5' RACE reads with MiXCR, giving one entry per CDR3 protein. The sample shows 1,500,000 or so distinct CDR3 sequences, 45% to 70% of them seen only once. The sample comprised blood. The sequence was obtained from a man younger than 35 in good health. V is TRBV4-1 and J is TRBJ2-7, with D hard to call. CDR3 coding DNA: TGCGCCAGCAGCCAAGATCGGCACGAGCAGTACTTC. This gives the protein CASSQDRHEQYF.